The sequence of this TCR beta chain was determined in a study of spatial heterogeneity in lung cancer. Each CDR3 protein gets one entry after TCRdb re-called the 5' RACE reads with MiXCR. Of 10,000 to 11,000 distinct CDR3 sequences listed, 6.1% were seen once; the top ten hold 25% to 35%. This sample's time point: sample taken at primary tumor resection. Donors were some 72 untreated early-stage non-small cell lung cancer patients. The authors sequenced whole RNA from tumor, nontumor lung or frozen PBMC without sorting. The V gene's germline CDR1 is SEHNR and CDR2 FQNEAQ (reference sequence). This CDR3 is 17 amino acids long. The trim removed 2 bases at V and 1 base at J, leaving 10 bases unmatched.

This sequence originates from a male donor with early-stage non-small cell lung cancer. The chain joins TRBV7-9 to TRBJ1-1; 7 nucleotides align to TRBD1. The source was normal lung tissue next to the tumor, collected at surgery. The chain's CDR3 is CASSLSPTGTGNTEAFF. For the CDR3, the DNA is TGTGCCAGCAGCTTAAGTCCGACAGGGACGGGGAACACTGAAGCTTTCTTT.